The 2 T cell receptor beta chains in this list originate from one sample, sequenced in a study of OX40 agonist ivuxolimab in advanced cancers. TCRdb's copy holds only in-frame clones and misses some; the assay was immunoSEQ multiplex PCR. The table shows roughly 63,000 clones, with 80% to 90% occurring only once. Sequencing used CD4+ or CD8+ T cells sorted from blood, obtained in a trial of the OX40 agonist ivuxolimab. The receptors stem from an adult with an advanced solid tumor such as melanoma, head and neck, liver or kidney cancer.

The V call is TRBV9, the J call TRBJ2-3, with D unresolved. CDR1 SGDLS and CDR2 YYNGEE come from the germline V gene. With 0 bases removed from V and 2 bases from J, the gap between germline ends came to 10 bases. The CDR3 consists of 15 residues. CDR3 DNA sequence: TGTGCCAGCAGCGTAGCTAACATCAACACAGATACGCAGTATTTT. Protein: CASSVANINTDTQYF. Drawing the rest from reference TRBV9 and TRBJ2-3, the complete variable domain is DSGVTQTPKHLITATGQRVTLRCSPRSGDLSVYWYQQSLDQGLQFLIQYYNGEERAKGNILERFSAQQFPDLHSELNLSSLELGDSALYFCASSVANINTDTQYFGPGTRLTVL.

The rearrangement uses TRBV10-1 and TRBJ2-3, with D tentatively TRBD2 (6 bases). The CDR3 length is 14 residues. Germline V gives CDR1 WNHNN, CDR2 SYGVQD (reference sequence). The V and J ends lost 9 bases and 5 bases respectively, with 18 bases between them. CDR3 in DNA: TGCGCCAGAGGGGTTAACCGGAGGGTAGATACGCAGTATTTT. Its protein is CARGVNRRVDTQYF.